This TCR beta chain comes out of a study of shared clonotypes between healthy human individuals. Study-wide findings and caveats: Shared clonotypes across all four donors exceeded non-shared ones in generation probability. Deeper or shallower sequencing was expected to change how clonotypes are shared among donors.

Clones were read by immunoSEQ multiplex PCR, and TCRdb kept only the in-frame ones, dropping some. The sample consists of around 2.5 million clones, more than 85% of them appearing once. A word on this clone: Its specificity is unknown.

CDR3 length equals 12 residues. Germline trimming cut 5 bases from V and 10 bases from J; bases unmatched to any gene: 3. Germline assignment: CDR1 MNHEY and CDR2 SVGAGI. A split of CD4+ cells into CD45RA+ naive and CD45RA-negative memory subsets was performed. Sequencing was done on a sample of naive CD4+ T cells from PBMCs. Sample subset: CD45RA+ positively selected. The genes are TRBV6-5 and TRBJ2-1; TRBD1 matches 9 bases. The clonotype originates from a man aged 18 to 35 in good health. Some clones in this sample may be carry-over from other donors' samples. This CDR3 reads CASSTTGGEQFF. DNA of the CDR3: TGTGCCAGCAGTACTACAGGGGGCGAGCAGTTCTTC.